The 10 T cell receptor beta chains presented below share a single source sample, sequenced in a study of blood T cell repertoires in COVID-19. TCRdb's table, derived via immunoSEQ multiplex PCR, lists solely in-frame clones and lacks some. Here the sample spans around 200,000 clones, about nine tenths being singletons. The material sequenced was peripheral blood. The source is a man aged 18 to 30 with active or convalescent COVID-19.

The gene calls are TRBV6-5 and TRBJ2-3, with D possibly TRBD1 on 5 matching bases. Looked up from germline, CDR1 is MNHEY and CDR2 is SVGAGI. The V end was cut by 6 bases, the J end by 7 bases, with 17 bases between. CDR3 length: 14 residues. CDR3 region: CASSAAIRTYTQYF. In DNA form, the CDR3 reads TGTGCCAGCAGCGCTGCCATAAGGACATATACGCAGTATTTT.

V and J are TRBV19 and TRBJ2-5, with TRBD2 identical over 9 bases. The length of the CDR3 is 14 residues. V trimming: 4 bases; J trimming: 5 bases; junction bases outside the gene matches: 5. Germline CDR1 is LNHDA and CDR2 is SQIVND (reference sequence). As DNA, the CDR3 is TGTGCCAGTAGTAGGGGACTAGCCCCCGAGACCCAGTACTTC. Translation: CASSRGLAPETQYF.

The rearrangement joins TRBV12-5 to TRBJ2-1, with 15 bases identical to TRBD2. The CDR3 is 20 amino acids. Germline values: CDR1 LGHNT, CDR2 FRNRAP. The V and J ends lost 2 bases and 5 bases, in that order; junction bases with no gene match: 13. This CDR3 is CASGLILRTSGRAVNNEQFF. The CDR3 coding sequence is TGTGCTAGTGGTTTGATCCTACGGACTAGCGGGAGGGCCGTCAACAATGAGCAGTTCTTC.

The chain links TRBV19 to TRBJ2-2; D remains unclear. Per germline, CDR1 LNHDA and CDR2 SQIVND (reference sequence). The CDR3 consists of 14 residues. Trimming stripped 6 bases from V and 7 bases from J, with 15 bases between. In DNA, the CDR3 is TGTGCCAGTAGCCAAAGCACAGTATTCGGGGAGCTGTTTTTT. Its translation: CASSQSTVFGELFF.

This chain joins TRBV7-9 and TRBJ1-2; 7 bases line up with TRBD1. With V trimmed by 5 bases and J by 4 bases, 1 base remained unmatched. Germline V gene data show CDR1 as SEHNR and CDR2 as FQNEAQ (reference sequence). CDR3 length: 12 amino acids. The CDR3 protein is CASSGTAYGYTF. As DNA, the CDR3 is TGTGCCAGCAGCGGGACAGCCTATGGCTACACCTTC.

This chain uses TRBV3-1 (or the pseudogene TRBV3-2) with TRBJ1-2; D perhaps matches TRBD1 (5 bases). V was pared by 4 bases and J by 2 bases, with 14 bases between. CDR1 LGHDT and CDR2 YNNKEL come from the germline V gene (reference sequence). CDR3 length: 15 amino acids. The CDR3 loop is CASSRGGDRNYGYTF. For the CDR3, the DNA is TGTGCCAGCAGCCGAGGCGGGGACCGGAACTATGGCTACACCTTC.

The J gene is TRBJ2-3, the V gene TRBV5-1; D might be TRBD2 (6 bases). The germline gives CDR1 SGHRS, CDR2 YFSETQ. The CDR3 is 15 amino acids. Deletions cut 4 bases from V and 2 bases from J, with 14 bases between. The chain's CDR3 is CASSPGTSLTDTQYF. For the CDR3, the DNA is TGCGCCAGCAGCCCGGGGACTTCTCTCACAGATACGCAGTATTTT.

The V gene is TRBV10-3, the J gene TRBJ1-1, with D perhaps matching TRBD1 (5 bases). CDR3 length: 13 residues. V lost 4 bases and J lost 4, with 10 bases in between. Germline V gene data show CDR1 as ENHRY and CDR2 as SYGVKD. In DNA form, the CDR3 reads TGTGCCATCAGTGTACAGGAGGGCACTGAAGCTTTCTTT. Translated, it gives CAISVQEGTEAFF.

The chain has TRBV10-3 and TRBJ2-3; TRBD2 agrees at 11 bases. The CDR3 consists of 18 residues. The junction had 13 bases not matched to a gene; V was cut back by 6 bases and J by 2 bases. Germline CDR1 ENHRY, CDR2 SYGVKD. CDR3 in amino acids: CAISANSGRAKHTDTQYF. The DNA for the CDR3 is TGTGCCATCAGCGCAAATAGCGGGAGGGCCAAGCACACAGATACGCAGTATTTT.

The chain couples TRBV4-3 to TRBJ2-7; TRBD2 matches at 10 bases. With 1 base clipped from V and 7 bases from J, the junction kept 10 bases outside the gene matches. The CDR3 runs to 16 residues. Germline lookup yields CDR1 LGHNA and CDR2 YSLEER. CDR3 DNA: TGCGCCAGCAGCCAAGGGGCAGCGGGAGGGCCGGGTGAGCAGTACTTC. This encodes CASSQGAAGGPGEQYF.